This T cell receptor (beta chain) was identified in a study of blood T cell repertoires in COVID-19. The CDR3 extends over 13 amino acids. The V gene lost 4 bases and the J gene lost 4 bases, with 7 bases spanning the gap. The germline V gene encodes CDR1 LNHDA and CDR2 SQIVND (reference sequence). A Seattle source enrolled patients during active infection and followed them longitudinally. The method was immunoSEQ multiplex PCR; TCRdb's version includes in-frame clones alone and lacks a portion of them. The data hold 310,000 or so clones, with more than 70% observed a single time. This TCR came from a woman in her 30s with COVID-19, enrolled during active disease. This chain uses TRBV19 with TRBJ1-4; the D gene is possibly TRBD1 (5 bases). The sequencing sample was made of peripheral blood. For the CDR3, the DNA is TGTGCCAGTAGTAAACAGGATAATGAAAAACTGTTTTTT. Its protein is CASSKQDNEKLFF.